The sample holds one count of the clone carrying this TCR beta chain. The sample is drawn from a study of blood T cell repertoires in COVID-19. About the study: Acute and convalescent COVID-19 specimens originated in the United States, Italy and Spain.

The V and J ends lost 6 bases and 4 bases, in that order; junction bases with no gene match: 5. The CDR3 length is 14 residues. Germline assignment: CDR1 MNHEY and CDR2 SVGAGI. In the source study's methods: Reference gene primer amplification in the assay estimated nucleated cell counts. Assay used: immunoSEQ multiplex PCR; TCRdb lists only in-frame clones, some missing. The V and J calls and the clone size are those of that table, but D and trimming were determined from the DNA. The sample lists fewer than 250,000 clones, roughly 86% occurring once. This TCR was sampled from a woman aged 40 to 50 with acute or convalescent COVID-19. The source material was peripheral blood. The rearrangement links TRBV6-5 to TRBJ2-2; 7 bases map to TRBD1. In DNA, the CDR3 is TGTGCCAGCAGCAACAGGGGTAGCACCGGGGAGCTGTTTTTT. Its translation is CASSNRGSTGELFF.